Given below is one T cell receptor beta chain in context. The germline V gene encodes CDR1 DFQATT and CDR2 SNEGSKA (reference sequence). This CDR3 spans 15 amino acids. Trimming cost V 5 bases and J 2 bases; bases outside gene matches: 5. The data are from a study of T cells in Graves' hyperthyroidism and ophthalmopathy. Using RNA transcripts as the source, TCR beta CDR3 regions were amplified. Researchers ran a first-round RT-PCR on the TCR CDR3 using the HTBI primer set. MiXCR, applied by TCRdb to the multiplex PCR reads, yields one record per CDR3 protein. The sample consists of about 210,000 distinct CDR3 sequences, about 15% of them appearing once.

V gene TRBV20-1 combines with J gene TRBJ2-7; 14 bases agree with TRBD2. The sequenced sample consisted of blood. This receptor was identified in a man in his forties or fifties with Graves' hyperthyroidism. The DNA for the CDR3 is TGCAGTGCTCCTCCGGGACTAGCGGGAGCCTACGAGCAGTACTTC. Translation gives CSAPPGLAGAYEQYF.